This TCR beta chain was obtained from a study of graft-versus-host responses after intestinal transplantation. The assay was immunoSEQ multiplex PCR, and TCRdb's table has in-frame clones only and misses some. The sample records 130,000 to 150,000 clones, nearly 95% being singletons. Study outcomes and limitations: Researchers found peak circulating GvH clone levels linked to early post-transplant HvG declines. The authors found GvH clones in recipient marrow, some appearing first in ileum or blood.

This clone was detected only once. Its target is not known. V lost 5 bases and J 6 bases, leaving 14 bases between the germline ends. Germline V gene sequence: CDR1 SGHVS, CDR2 FQNEAQ. This CDR3 region has 14 residues. The chain combines TRBV7-8 with TRBJ2-1; D might be TRBD1 (7 bases). This receptor was identified in a human donor who received an intestinal transplant. The sample here was unstimulated CD4+ T cells sorted from spleen or lymph node cells, taken before intestinal transplant. The CDR3 here is CASSPRQGGNEQFF. CDR3 nucleotide sequence: TGTGCCAGCAGCCCTCGGCAGGGGGGCAATGAGCAGTTCTTC.